This T cell receptor beta chain was identified in a study of OX40 agonist ivuxolimab in advanced cancers. Broader study findings: On average, CD8+ T cells had more expanded clones than CD4+.

Clones were read by immunoSEQ multiplex PCR, and TCRdb kept only the in-frame ones, dropping some. Of 60,000 or so clones in the sample, around 92% were seen once. This CDR3 region has 13 residues. Losses at the gene ends were 1 base for V and 7 bases for J; bases not matched to a gene: 1. Germline V gives CDR1 SGHDN, CDR2 FVKESK. A word on this clone: The antigen is unknown.

The rearrangement uses TRBV14 and TRBJ2-7; TRBD1 matches 10 bases. The clonotype was recovered from an adult with an advanced solid tumor such as melanoma, head and neck, liver or kidney cancer. This specimen consisted of CD4+ or CD8+ T cells sorted from blood, obtained in a trial of the OX40 agonist ivuxolimab. Written as DNA, the CDR3 is TGTGCCAGCAGCCAAGGGACAGGGGGTGAGCAGTACTTC. Protein sequence: CASSQGTGGEQYF.